The entry below describes one T cell receptor (beta chain). With the read ending 3 residues before the CDR3 end, the germline J gene is used to fill in that end. Sequencing used immunoSEQ multiplex PCR; TCRdb keeps in-frame clones, though not all of them. Recorded for this sample: 30,000 to 35,000 clones. The data were taken from a study of T cells in women clearing cervical HPV infection. V shed 1 base and J shed 2 bases, with 8 bases lying between them. CDR1 is SGHDN and CDR2 is FVKESK in the germline V gene. The CDR3 spans 14 residues. This receptor was identified in a woman aged 18 to 69 with a cervical HPV16 infection that either progressed to CIN3+ or cleared (not recorded which). The chain employs TRBV14 and TRBJ1-2, with D perhaps TRBD1 (6 bases). Sample: blood buffy coat. The covered CDR3 bases are TGTGCCAGCAGCCAAGGGACAGAAAACTATGGC. This sequence encodes CASSQGTENYG. In full, the CDR3 reads CASSQGTENYGYTF.